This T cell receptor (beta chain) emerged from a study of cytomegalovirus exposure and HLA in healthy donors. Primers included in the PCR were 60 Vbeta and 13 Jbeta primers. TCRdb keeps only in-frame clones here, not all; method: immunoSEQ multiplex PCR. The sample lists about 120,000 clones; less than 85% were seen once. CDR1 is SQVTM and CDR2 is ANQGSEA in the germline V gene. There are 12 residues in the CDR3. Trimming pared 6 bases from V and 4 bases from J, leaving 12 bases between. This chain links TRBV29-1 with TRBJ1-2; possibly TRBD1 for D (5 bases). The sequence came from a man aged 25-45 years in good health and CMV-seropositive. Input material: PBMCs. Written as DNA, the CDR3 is TGCAGCGTCGCGGGGACGACCTATGGCTACACCTTC. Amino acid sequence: CSVAGTTYGYTF.